These 26 T cell receptor beta chains originate from one sample sequenced in a study of vaccination and CD4 T cells after COVID-19 (dated 2022 in TCRdb). The library relied on PCR. For sequencing, an Illumina iSeq 100 was employed. DNA from cultured CD4+ T cells underwent TCR sequencing with the Oncomine TCR Beta short-read assay at the Johns Hopkins FTIC core. The raw public data were reprocessed by TCRdb itself: fastp quality trimming at Q25, MiXCR clonotype calling, in-frame beta chains only. A single entry per CDR3 protein holds the most common genes and DNA from its merged rows. In this sample the table shows a few thousand distinct CDR3 sequences, 20% to 25% of which occur a single time. About 50% of the sample is in the top ten clones. Which antigens these TCRs recognize remains unknown. The treatment or condition label corresponds to: roughly 10-day PBMC culture with coronavirus spike peptide pools or control peptides (ViraFEST assay).

Source: CD4+ T cells from blood, cultured in vitro, taken after SARS-CoV-2 vaccination. All receptors derive from a human donor who had recovered from COVID-19.

In its sample, this clonotype was seen a few times. The rearrangement uses TRBV20-1 and TRBJ2-1; D perhaps matches TRBD1 (5 bases). In germline, CDR1 is DFQATT, CDR2 SNEGSKA (reference sequence). This CDR3 contains 16 residues. The V end lost 3 bases, the J end lost 4 bases, and 19 bases lay between the germline ends. CDR3 coding DNA: TGCAGTGCTAGGGTCAGTGGGGCTACGAATTACAATGAGCAGTTCTTC. It is translated as CSARVSGATNYNEQFF.

This clonotype was detected many times. J is TRBJ1-5 and V is TRBV7-9, with D unresolved. The CDR3 runs 14 residues. Trimming stripped 1 base from V and 4 bases from J, with 8 bases between. Germline CDR1 and CDR2: SEHNR and FQNEAQ (reference sequence). This CDR3 is CASSLGTLNQPQHF. Written as DNA, the CDR3 is TGTGCCAGCAGCTTAGGTACCCTAAATCAGCCCCAGCATTTT.

This clonotype is judged medium-sized. The rearrangement links TRBV6-1 to TRBJ2-7; 8 bases agree with TRBD2. CDR3 size: 13 residues. Per the germline V gene, CDR1 is MNHNS and CDR2 is SASEGT. Losses at the gene ends were 2 bases for V and 3 bases for J; bases not matched to a gene: 0. CDR3: CASSERGGYEQYF. The CDR3 DNA is TGTGCCAGCAGTGAACGGGGGGGCTACGAGCAGTACTTC.

The rearrangement uses TRBV20-1 and TRBJ2-1; 12 bases line up with TRBD2. This CDR3 contains 15 residues. Trimming took 2 bases from V and 8 from J; bases not matched to a gene: 7. The germline CDR1 and CDR2 sequences are DFQATT and SNEGSKA (reference sequence). The CDR3 region has the DNA TGCAGTGCTAGATCGTCTAGCGGGGGGGTCGATGAGCAGTTCTTC. Translating it yields CSARSSSGGVDEQFF.

The table lists this clonotype with a few counts. The V and J genes are TRBV6-5 and TRBJ2-1, with TRBD2 matching 9 bases. The trim removed 0 bases at V and 0 bases at J, leaving 12 bases unmatched. CDR1 is MNHEY and CDR2 is SVGAGI in the germline V gene. CDR3 size: 20 residues. CDR3 nucleotides: TGTGCCAGCAGTTACTCCTACTGGAGCGGGGGGCTAAGCTCCTACAATGAGCAGTTCTTC. It encodes CASSYSYWSGGLSSYNEQFF.

The J gene is TRBJ1-1, the V gene TRBV28; 7 bases agree with TRBD1. CDR3 size: 17 residues. Germline CDR1 and CDR2: MDHEN and SYDVKM. V dropped 8 bases and J dropped 0; count of bases not matched to a gene: 15. The CDR3 loop is CASGEVGGLALNTEAFF. As DNA, the CDR3 is TGTGCCAGCGGGGAAGTAGGGGGCCTCGCCCTGAACACTGAAGCTTTCTTT.

The rearrangement links TRBV20-1 to TRBJ1-1; D remains ambiguous. V was trimmed by 0 bases and J by 1 base, leaving 12 bases between them. This CDR3 spans 15 amino acids. CDR1 is DFQATT, CDR2 SNEGSKA, per germline (reference sequence). The CDR3 DNA reads TGCAGTGCTAGAGACAAGGGTGCGGGGAACACTGAAGCTTTCTTT. This sequence encodes CSARDKGAGNTEAFF.

Concerning this clonotype itself: At one end the junction does not follow the germline gene, possibly because of a read error. This chain connects TRBV19 to TRBJ2-7, with D perhaps matching TRBD2 (5 bases). CDR3 length: 13 residues. Germline loops: CDR1 LNHDA, CDR2 SQIVND (reference sequence). Here the CDR3 DNA reads TGTGTCAGTAGTATGAGGCCCCCGGGAGAGCAGTACTTC. Protein sequence: CVSSMRPPGEQYF.

The rearrangement links TRBV7-9 to TRBJ2-1, with 13 positions matching TRBD2. V was clipped by 8 bases and J by 8 bases; unmatched bases: 18. Germline CDR1 is SEHNR and CDR2 is FQNEAQ (reference sequence). The CDR3 spans 18 residues. The CDR3 is CASRPSARTSGGADEQFF. As DNA, the CDR3 is TGTGCCAGCCGGCCTTCCGCCAGAACTAGCGGGGGGGCCGATGAGCAGTTCTTC.

The chain recombines TRBV7-8 with TRBJ1-2; 7 bases line up with TRBD1. With 4 bases clipped from V and 2 bases from J, the junction kept 10 bases outside the gene matches. The CDR3 spans 16 residues. CDR1 SGHVS and CDR2 FQNEAQ come from the germline V gene. As DNA, the CDR3 is TGTGCCAGCAGCTCGGGACAGACGGGCCGGAACTATGGCTACACCTTC. Its protein product is CASSSGQTGRNYGYTF.

Sample share makes this clonotype hyperexpanded. The J gene is TRBJ2-7, the V gene TRBV20-1, with D possibly TRBD1 on 6 matching bases. V was trimmed by 0 bases and J by 0 bases, leaving 18 bases between them. Germline assignment: CDR1 DFQATT and CDR2 SNEGSKA (reference sequence). The CDR3 loop spans 17 amino acids. The CDR3, as DNA: TGCAGTGCTAGAGACGTAACCAAGCAGGGGTTCTCCTACGAGCAGTACTTC. It translates to CSARDVTKQGFSYEQYF.

This clonotype was seen a handful of times. This sequence joins TRBV20-1 and TRBJ2-7, with 8 positions matching TRBD2. This CDR3 spans 16 amino acids. CDR1 is DFQATT, CDR2 SNEGSKA, per germline (reference sequence). Trimming removed 0 bases from V and 0 bases from J; junction bases left unmatched: 7. The chain's CDR3 is CSARDSSGGFSYEQYF. DNA for the CDR3: TGCAGTGCTAGAGATTCAAGCGGGGGTTTCTCCTACGAGCAGTACTTC.

This clonotype was detected ten times or more. The chain is built from TRBV6-1 and TRBJ1-2, with D possibly being TRBD1 (6 bases). V lost 5 bases and J 4 bases, leaving 17 bases between the germline ends. CDR1 MNHNS and CDR2 SASEGT come from the germline V gene. The CDR3 sequence is 15 residues long. CDR3 bases: TGTGCCAGCAGTCAAACCCCACCGGACAGCTATGGCTACACCTTC. Translated, it gives CASSQTPPDSYGYTF.

The V gene is TRBV10-2, the J gene TRBJ1-2; maybe TRBD1 (6 bases). With 7 bases removed from V and 6 bases from J, the gap between germline ends came to 21 bases. CDR3 length: 15 residues. CDR1 and CDR2 from the germline V gene are WSHSY and SAAADI. The CDR3: CASTRGRFPNHGYTF. As DNA, the CDR3 is TGCGCCAGCACCCGGGGGCGTTTCCCAAACCATGGCTACACCTTC.

By proportion, this clonotype is medium-sized. The V and J genes are TRBV6-5 and TRBJ1-6, with D perhaps matching TRBD1 (6 bases). Deletions cut 2 bases from V and 7 bases from J, with 9 bases between. Germline assignment: CDR1 MNHEY and CDR2 SVGAGI. CDR3 length: 14 residues. The CDR3 loop is CASSYGRGNSPLHF. The CDR3 coding sequence is TGTGCCAGCAGTTACGGTAGGGGGAATTCACCCCTCCACTTT.

The rearrangement uses TRBV10-1 and TRBJ2-3; D is uncertain. V lost 5 bases and J lost 2, with 8 bases in between. This CDR3 spans 13 amino acids. CDR1 and CDR2 from the germline V gene are WNHNN and SYGVQD (reference sequence). CDR3 in amino acids: CASSSPNTDTQYF. The CDR3 DNA follows: TGCGCCAGCAGTTCCCCAAACACAGATACGCAGTATTTT.

The chain joins TRBV6-5 to TRBJ1-2, with D hard to call. V gave up 0 bases and J gave up 5 bases, with 10 bases separating them. CDR1 and CDR2 (germline): MNHEY, SVGAGI. The CDR3 covers 14 residues. This CDR3 is CASSYSREGYGYTF. The CDR3 DNA is TGTGCCAGCAGTTACTCGAGGGAGGGTTATGGCTACACCTTC.

This clonotype was counted ten times or more. CDR3 nucleotide sequence: TGTGCCACCCACCCGTCGGGAAGGAGGCAGCCCCAGCATTTT. Its protein product is CATHPSGRRQPQHF. V is TRBV27 and J is TRBJ1-5; unclear D gene. CDR1 and CDR2 from the germline V gene are MNHEY and SMNVEV (reference sequence). V shed 10 bases and J shed 7 bases, with 20 bases lying between them. The CDR3 has 14 amino acids.

CDR3 DNA sequence: TGTGCCAGCCGGGACAGATATAGCAATCAGCCCCAGCATTTT. This translates into CASRDRYSNQPQHF. The rearrangement uses TRBV19 and TRBJ1-5; 7 positions agree with TRBD1. Germline trimming cut 9 bases from V and 0 bases from J; bases unmatched to any gene: 5. CDR3 length: 14 residues. Germline CDR1 reads LNHDA; CDR2 reads SQIVND (reference sequence). Full variable domain (remainder filled in from reference TRBV19 and TRBJ1-5): DGGITQSPKYLFRKEGQNVTLSCEQNLNHDAMYWYRQDPGQGLRLIYYSQIVNDFQKGDIAEGYSVSREKKESFPLTVTSAQKNPTAFYLCASRDRYSNQPQHFGDGTRLSIL.

The chain employs TRBV20-1 and TRBJ1-2; 7 positions agree with TRBD1. CDR1 and CDR2 from the germline V gene are DFQATT and SNEGSKA (reference sequence). The ends lost 6 bases at V and 2 bases at J; junction bases unmatched: 9. The CDR3 runs 14 residues. The CDR3 coding sequence is TGCAGTGCAGAGACAGGGCAATTCAACTATGGCTACACCTTC. Encoded protein: CSAETGQFNYGYTF.

The V and J genes are TRBV21-1 and TRBJ1-5. TRBV21-1 is flagged as a pseudogene. This CDR3 has 15 residues. The CDR3 region has the DNA TGTGCCAGCAGCAAGGCCGCTAACAGCAATCAGCCCCAGCATTTT. Translated, it gives CASSKAANSNQPQHF.

This clonotype was recorded a few times. The V gene is TRBV6-2 or TRBV6-3, the J gene TRBJ2-7; TRBD2 matches 10 bases. The CDR3 contains 14 residues. Germline-derived CDR1 and CDR2 are MNHEY and SVGEGT. V was pared by 5 bases and J by 5 bases, with 6 bases of the junction left unmatched. This CDR3 reads CASSPGTSVDEQYF. The CDR3 coding sequence is TGTGCCAGCAGTCCCGGGACTAGCGTCGACGAGCAGTACTTC.

The CDR3 loop is CASSLGQRQEAFF. CDR3 nucleotide sequence: TGTGCCAGCAGCTTAGGGCAGAGGCAAGAAGCTTTCTTT. This chain links TRBV7-3 with TRBJ1-1; no clear D. V shed 2 bases and J shed 8 bases, with 12 bases lying between them. CDR1 and CDR2 from the germline V gene are SGHTA and FQGTGA. This CDR3 has 13 amino acids.

This rearrangement joins TRBV6-2 or TRBV6-3 to TRBJ2-3; TRBD2 matches at 11 bases. Looked up from germline, CDR1 is MNHEY and CDR2 is SVGEGT. CDR3 length equals 15 residues. The V gene end was trimmed by 6 bases and the J gene end by 2 bases; junction bases not matched to a gene: 4. The DNA for the CDR3 is TGTGCCAGCAGCCATAGCGGGGGGGCCACAGATACGCAGTATTTT. It specifies CASSHSGGATDTQYF.

This clonotype appeared a single time. The chain joins TRBV4-1 to TRBJ2-3; D not certain. Per the germline V gene, CDR1 is MGHRA and CDR2 is YSYEKL. Trimming shortened V by 8 bases and J by 2 bases, and 11 bases separated the two germline ends. This CDR3 has 13 amino acids. The CDR3 is CASQSYNTDTQYF. The DNA for the CDR3 is TGCGCCAGCCAATCCTACAACACAGATACGCAGTATTTT.

This rearrangement joins TRBV5-4 to TRBJ2-7; D is unresolved. With 0 bases removed from V and 6 bases from J, the gap between germline ends came to 7 bases. Germline lookup yields CDR1 SGHNT and CDR2 YYREEE (reference sequence). This CDR3 contains 12 residues. CDR3 region: CASSLDRREQYF. The CDR3 coding sequence is TGTGCCAGCAGCTTGGACAGACGCGAGCAGTACTTC.